This T cell receptor (beta chain) was found in a study of regulatory T cells in long-lasting Graves disease. Time point: newly diagnosed GD, antithyroid drugs for less than 3 months. RNA from PBMCs was the source of the TCR library. CDR1 is DFQATT, CDR2 SNEGSKA, per germline (reference sequence). V lost 3 bases to trimming and J lost 2 bases, with 4 bases between them. The CDR3 runs 12 residues. This clonotype was observed at least ten times. Arm-PCR with iRepertoire HTBI primers amplified the CDR3 regions for these TCR beta libraries. TCRdb itself ran the multiplex PCR reads through MiXCR, one entry per CDR3 protein. The data show about 440,000 distinct CDR3 sequences, more than 12% seen once. This sample also appeared in a second study, on T cells in Graves' hyperthyroidism and ophthalmopathy.

The V gene is TRBV20-1, the J gene TRBJ2-2; D is ambiguous. The origin of this receptor is a woman under 40 with Graves disease. Sample: peripheral blood mononuclear cells (PBMCs), taken at new diagnosis, from a patient treated with antithyroid drugs. The CDR3 reads CSARQNTGELFF. Written as DNA, the CDR3 is TGCAGTGCTAGGCAAAACACCGGGGAGCTGTTTTTT.